The 20 T cell receptor beta chains in this list originate from one sample, sequenced in a study of T-cell reconstitution after alpha-beta-depleted transplantation in children. The library targeted TCRbeta and was prepared with unique molecular identifiers. Each CDR3 protein gets one entry after TCRdb re-called the PCR reads with MiXCR. The sample has roughly 250,000 distinct CDR3 sequences; 7.5% to 9.5% are singletons. This specimen consisted of PBMCs, mostly from graft donor cells, obtained 180 days after TCRalphabeta/CD19-depleted stem cell transplant. These receptors originate from a male patient younger than 18 who had a stem cell transplant for acute lymphoblastic leukemia, so the T cells may come from the graft donor.

V and J are TRBV29-1 and TRBJ2-3; no definite D call. Between the trimmed V and J ends, which lost 4 bases and 3 bases, there was a span of 11 bases. CDR3 length equals 13 residues. The germline gives CDR1 SQVTM, CDR2 ANQGSEA. The CDR3 protein is CSVAGRVTDTQYF. CDR3 DNA: TGCAGCGTTGCTGGCCGAGTAACAGATACGCAGTATTTT.

The sample holds many counts of this clonotype. The chain is built from TRBV29-1 and TRBJ2-6; D not certain. Between the trimmed V and J ends, which lost 4 bases and 0 bases, there was a span of 7 bases. CDR1 is SQVTM, CDR2 ANQGSEA, per germline. This CDR3 has 14 amino acids. CDR3 DNA: TGCAGCGTTGGATGGAGCTCTGGGGCCAACGTCCTGACTTTC. It encodes CSVGWSSGANVLTF. Based on the CDR3 plus reference TRBV29-1 and TRBJ2-6, the full variable domain is SAVISQKPSRDICQRGTSLTIQCQVDSQVTMMFWYRQQPGQSLTLIATANQGSEATYESGFVIDKFPISRPNLTFSTLTVSNMSPEDSSIYLCSVGWSSGANVLTFGAGSRLTVL.

This clonotype was counted ten times or more. The chain links TRBV4-3 to TRBJ1-6; possible D gene TRBD1, 5 bases. The length of the CDR3 is 19 residues. Germline CDR1 and CDR2: LGHNA and YSLEER. The V and J ends lost 1 base and 9 bases respectively, with 25 bases between them. The chain's CDR3 is CASSQANPRGLAQVSPLHF. The DNA of the CDR3 is TGCGCCAGCAGCCAAGCCAACCCCCGGGGCCTAGCTCAAGTTTCACCCCTCCACTTT.

At least ten counts were recorded for this clonotype. V is TRBV10-3 and J is TRBJ1-5, with 8 bases that match TRBD1. The CDR3 length is 15 residues. Germline loops: CDR1 ENHRY, CDR2 SYGVKD. Losses at the gene ends were 6 bases for V and 4 bases for J; bases not matched to a gene: 8. The CDR3 DNA reads TGTGCCATCAGCGCGGACAGGGTCGGGAATCAGCCCCAGCATTTT. It is translated as CAISADRVGNQPQHF.

This clonotype has at least ten counts. V usage is TRBV7-2 and J usage is TRBJ2-4, with D tentatively TRBD2 (5 bases). V was cut by 5 bases and J by 4 bases, with 15 bases left in between. Germline V lookup: CDR1 SGHTA, CDR2 FQGNSA. This CDR3 comprises 15 residues. As DNA, the CDR3 is TGTGCCAGCAGCCCCGAGGTACTAGTTAAAAACATTCAGTACTTC. This sequence encodes CASSPEVLVKNIQYF.

This clonotype was detected many times. This chain joins TRBV7-6 and TRBJ2-1; D may be TRBD1 (5 bases). In germline, CDR1 is SGHVS, CDR2 FNYEAQ. Trimming removed 2 bases from V and 7 bases from J, with 12 bases in between. This CDR3 region has 14 residues. The CDR3, as DNA: TGTGCCAGCAGCTTAAGTTGGGGCAAGAATGAGCAGTTCTTC. Its translation is CASSLSWGKNEQFF.

V gene TRBV6-5 combines with J gene TRBJ1-2, with D perhaps TRBD1 (6 bases). Germline V gene lookup returns CDR1 MNHEY and CDR2 SVGAGI. There are 15 residues in the CDR3. Trimming stripped 1 base from V and 6 bases from J, with 15 bases between. CDR3 amino acids: CASSYLSGAQNGYTF. CDR3 DNA sequence: TGTGCCAGCAGTTACTTATCGGGGGCGCAGAATGGCTACACCTTC.

In this sample, this clonotype turned up many times. V usage is TRBV5-4 and J usage is TRBJ2-5; 15 bases are a match to TRBD2. Germline-derived CDR1 and CDR2 are SGHNT and YYREEE (reference sequence). V lost 1 base to trimming and J lost 0 bases; unmatched junction nucleotides: 10. The CDR3 is made up of 20 amino acids. The CDR3 loop is CASSLRGLAGGFLHQETQYF. The DNA of the CDR3 is TGTGCCAGCAGCTTGCGGGGACTAGCGGGGGGCTTCTTGCACCAAGAGACCCAGTACTTC.

This clonotype was detected many times. This chain uses TRBV20-1 with TRBJ2-2; D not certain. There are 13 residues in the CDR3. Germline V gene data show CDR1 as DFQATT and CDR2 as SNEGSKA (reference sequence). The ends were cut back, 6 bases at V and 5 bases at J, with 13 bases in the middle. The DNA of the CDR3 is TGCAGTGCCGGCAGCGCTCTAACCGGGGAGCTGTTTTTT. Protein: CSAGSALTGELFF.

This clonotype was detected ten times or more. The V gene is TRBV11-2, the J gene TRBJ2-7, with D perhaps TRBD1 (5 bases). The CDR3 contains 19 residues. CDR1 is SGHAT, CDR2 FQNNGV, per germline. The V and J ends lost 0 bases and 0 bases respectively, with 21 bases between them. CDR3 in amino acids: CASSLDGPQLTAASYEQYF. The CDR3 DNA reads as TGTGCCAGCAGCTTAGATGGCCCTCAGCTGACAGCCGCCTCCTACGAGCAGTACTTC.

The chain combines TRBV5-1 with TRBJ2-1; the D gene is possibly TRBD2 (6 bases). This CDR3 region has 14 residues. Between the trimmed V and J ends, which lost 4 bases and 15 bases, there was a span of 23 bases. Germline lookup yields CDR1 SGHRS and CDR2 YFSETQ. CDR3 protein: CASSIFWGKGRMFF. In nucleotides, the CDR3 is TGCGCCAGCAGCATATTTTGGGGGAAGGGGAGGATGTTCTTC. The full variable domain, completed using reference TRBV5-1 and TRBJ2-1, is KAGVTQTPRYLIKTRGQQVTLSCSPISGHRSVSWYQQTPGQGLQFLFEYFSETQRNKGNFPGRFSGRQFSNSRSEMNVSTLELGDSALYLCASSIFWGKGRMFFGPGTRLTVL.

At least ten counts were recorded for this clonotype. This chain links TRBV10-2 with TRBJ2-3, with 8 bases that match TRBD1. This CDR3 has 11 amino acids. V was pared by 6 bases and J by 9 bases, with 2 bases of the junction left unmatched. CDR1 is WSHSY, CDR2 SAAADI, per germline. This CDR3 reads CASSQGATQYF. Here the CDR3 DNA reads TGCGCCAGCAGCCAGGGGGCGACGCAGTATTTT.

A note on this clonotype: A much larger clone differs by one base, so this may be a read error. This sequence joins TRBV20-1 and TRBJ2-1; 8 bases match TRBD2. The CDR3 spans 10 residues. Unmatched junction bases numbered 5, after V lost 3 bases and J lost 16 bases. CDR1 is DFQATT, CDR2 SNEGSKA, per germline (reference sequence). CDR3 region: CSASTGGTFF. DNA for the CDR3: TGCAGTGCTAGTACGGGAGGGACATTCTTC.

Ten or more counts support this clonotype. The chain is built from TRBV12-3 or TRBV12-4 and TRBJ1-5, with D uncertain. The V gene lost 3 bases and the J gene lost 6 bases, with 12 bases spanning the gap. The CDR3 has 14 residues. In nucleotides, the CDR3 is TGTGCCAGCAGTTTTGAAAGGAAGCGTCAGCCCCAGCATTTT. It codes for CASSFERKRQPQHF.

This clonotype appeared many times. This chain joins TRBV20-1 and TRBJ1-2, with D hard to call. The CDR3 is 14 residues long. Germline CDR1 and CDR2: DFQATT and SNEGSKA (reference sequence). V gave up 0 bases and J gave up 4 bases, with 12 bases separating them. CDR3 sequence (DNA): TGCAGTGCTAGAGATAAGGGCTACCTCTATGGCTACACCTTC. Protein: CSARDKGYLYGYTF.

Ten or more counts support this clonotype. The V call is TRBV20-1, the J call TRBJ2-3; TRBD1 is a possible D gene (6 bases). In germline, CDR1 is DFQATT, CDR2 SNEGSKA (reference sequence). The V gene lost 3 bases and the J gene lost 0 bases, with 10 bases spanning the gap. CDR3 length: 14 residues. The CDR3 DNA is TGCAGTGCTAGCCCCGGGACAAGCACAGATACGCAGTATTTT. Translating it yields CSASPGTSTDTQYF.

This clonotype was picked up many times. The chain employs TRBV6-5 and TRBJ1-1, with TRBD1 matching over 8 bases. Germline CDR1 is MNHEY and CDR2 is SVGAGI. Trimming at V came to 2 bases and at J to 4 bases, leaving 6 bases not matched to a gene. CDR3 length: 15 residues. The CDR3 DNA is TGTGCCAGCAGTTACGCCAGGGGGCAATTCACTGAAGCTTTCTTT. Protein: CASSYARGQFTEAFF.

This clonotype was recorded many times. This CDR3 reads CSVTPGYTF. The CDR3 coding sequence is TGCAGCGTTACCCCTGGCTACACCTTC. The V and J genes are TRBV29-1 and TRBJ1-2; D remains ambiguous. Germline values: CDR1 SQVTM, CDR2 ANQGSEA. This CDR3 has 9 amino acids. Trimming took 5 bases from V and 7 from J, leaving 5 bases between them.

This clonotype has more than one count but fewer than ten. This sequence joins TRBV20-1 and TRBJ2-1, with D perhaps TRBD1 (6 bases). The germline CDR1 and CDR2 sequences are DFQATT and SNEGSKA (reference sequence). Trimming shortened V by 4 bases and J by 9 bases, and 19 bases separated the two germline ends. The CDR3 extends over 14 amino acids. Here the CDR3 reads CSATQFLGGSEQFF. CDR3 sequence (DNA): TGCAGTGCTACCCAATTCCTAGGGGGTAGTGAGCAGTTCTTC.

At least ten counts were recorded for this clonotype. The V gene is TRBV4-3, the J gene TRBJ1-3, with no clear D. CDR1 and CDR2 from the germline V gene are LGHNA and YSLEER. V gave up 0 bases and J gave up 4 bases, with 7 bases separating them. The CDR3 length is 14 residues. The CDR3 reads CASSQERRGNTIYF. Written as DNA, the CDR3 is TGCGCCAGCAGCCAAGAAAGGCGCGGAAACACCATATATTTT.